A selection of T cell receptor beta chains follows, all from one sample in a study of blood T cell repertoires in COVID-19. Sequencing used immunoSEQ multiplex PCR; TCRdb keeps in-frame clones, though not all of them. The sample has 110,000 to 150,000 clones, less than 85% seen once. Sequencing was performed on PBMCs or T cells enriched from blood (not recorded which). The origin of the receptors is a woman aged 18-30 years who had been exposed to COVID-19. Each CDR3 is given with its conserved first and last residue. D genes are given only for firm matches. Size is omitted from some rows. Given values are once, few, many or a class for expanded clones.

d_gene	v_gene	abundance	j_gene	CDR3aa	CDR3nt
TRBD2	TRBV7-9	.	TRBJ2-1	CASSLLASGTGEQFF	TGTGCCAGCAGCTTATTAGCTAGCGGGACCGGTGAGCAGTTCTTC
TRBD2	TRBV29-1	once	TRBJ2-1	CSLTRTSGGIDEQFF	TGCAGCTTAACAAGGACTAGCGGGGGGATTGATGAGCAGTTCTTC
TRBD1	TRBV19	.	TRBJ2-1	CASSIEGTAYNEQFF	TGTGCCAGTAGTATAGAGGGGACAGCGTACAATGAGCAGTTCTTC
.	TRBV3-1/TRBV3-2	.	TRBJ1-4	CASSQDLEQLANEKLFF	TGTGCCAGCAGCCAAGATTTAGAACAGCTGGCTAATGAAAAACTGTTTTTT
.	TRBV27	.	TRBJ1-1	CASSLSAANTEAFF	TGTGCCAGCAGTTTATCGGCGGCGAACACTGAAGCTTTCTTT
TRBD2	TRBV3-1/TRBV3-2	.	TRBJ2-7	CASSQAYGRALHEQYF	TGTGCCAGCAGCCAAGCTTACGGGAGGGCCCTCCACGAGCAGTACTTC
.	TRBV6-5	.	TRBJ1-2	CASSQYRVSGYTF	TGTGCCAGCAGTCAGTACAGGGTCTCTGGCTACACCTTC
TRBD1	TRBV28	.	TRBJ1-4	CAKTTGGTGKTNEKLFF	TGTGCCAAAACGACAGGGGGGACCGGGAAGACTAATGAAAAACTGTTTTTT
TRBD2	TRBV20-1	.	TRBJ2-1	CSASVAGDYNEQFF	TGCAGTGCTAGTGTGGCGGGAGACTACAATGAGCAGTTCTTC
TRBD2	TRBV19	once	TRBJ2-2	CASSTSSTSYTGELFF	TGTGCCAGTAGTACCTCATCGACTAGCTACACCGGGGAGCTGTTTTTT
.	TRBV6-4	.	TRBJ2-1	CASSNREGSPGEQFF	TGTGCCAGCAGTAACAGGGAGGGTAGCCCGGGAGAGCAGTTCTTC
.	TRBV4-3	.	TRBJ2-5	CASSQDPASPETQYF	TGCGCCAGCAGCCAAGACCCCGCTAGCCCAGAGACCCAGTACTTC
TRBD1	TRBV28	.	TRBJ1-5	CASSLGGQGGFQPQHF	TGTGCCAGCAGTTTAGGGGGACAGGGAGGGTTTCAGCCCCAGCATTTT
TRBD1	TRBV2	.	TRBJ2-7	CASSVGQGRYEQYF	TGTGCCAGCAGTGTCGGACAGGGGCGGTACGAGCAGTACTTC
.	TRBV9	.	TRBJ1-2	CASNEPGNPLYGYTF	TGTGCCAGCAATGAGCCAGGGAACCCCCTTTATGGCTACACCTTC
TRBD2	TRBV6-5	.	TRBJ2-7	CASSTLAGADYEQYF	TGTGCCAGCAGTACCTTAGCGGGAGCCGACTACGAGCAGTACTTC
.	TRBV5-1	.	TRBJ2-7	CASSLGSYWEQYF	TGCGCCAGCAGCTTGGGGTCATACTGGGAGCAGTACTTC
TRBD2	TRBV5-1	.	TRBJ2-1	CASSLVRASGGRGMEQFF	TGCGCCAGCAGCTTGGTGAGGGCTAGCGGGGGCAGGGGTATGGAGCAGTTCTTC
.	TRBV2	.	TRBJ2-7	CASSPGMIEQYF	TGTGCCAGCAGTCCAGGGATGATCGAGCAGTACTTC
.	TRBV18	.	TRBJ1-4	CASSGGLNEKLFF	TGTGCCAGCTCAGGGGGACTCAATGAAAAACTGTTTTTT
TRBD2	TRBV18	.	TRBJ2-1	CASSPPGTSGSSYNEQFF	TGTGCCAGCTCACCCCCCGGGACTAGCGGGAGTTCCTACAATGAGCAGTTCTTC
.	TRBV9	.	TRBJ2-1	CASSGGAGDSAGLQFF	TGTGCCAGCAGCGGGGGAGCCGGGGACTCGGCGGGACTCCAGTTCTTC
TRBD2	TRBV7-8	.	TRBJ2-7	CASSGTSGGTYEQYF	TGTGCCAGCAGCGGAACTAGCGGGGGAACCTACGAGCAGTACTTC
.	TRBV5-5	.	TRBJ1-2	CASSFSPTVTKAINYGYTF	TGTGCCAGCAGCTTTAGTCCGACAGTGACAAAAGCGATTAACTATGGCTACACCTTC
.	TRBV28	.	TRBJ1-4	CASTSGGWNEKLFF	TGTGCCAGCACCTCCGGGGGGTGGAATGAAAAACTGTTTTTT
.	TRBV13	.	TRBJ1-1	CASSSFLPGLMNTEAFF	TGTGCCAGCAGCTCGTTCCTCCCGGGATTAATGAACACTGAAGCTTTCTTT
TRBD1	TRBV30	few	TRBJ1-5	CAWAGTGQPQHF	TGTGCCTGGGCCGGGACAGGCCAGCCCCAGCATTTT
.	TRBV15	.	TRBJ1-5	CATSRATGTANQPQHF	TGTGCCACCAGCAGAGCCACAGGGACGGCCAATCAGCCCCAGCATTTT
.	TRBV6-5	.	TRBJ1-2	CASSYATFRTRYGYTF	TGTGCCAGCAGTTACGCCACCTTTAGGACTCGCTATGGCTACACCTTC
TRBD2	TRBV2	.	TRBJ2-1	CASSEPGTSDYNEQFF	TGTGCCAGCAGTGAGCCCGGGACTAGCGACTACAATGAGCAGTTCTTC
TRBD1	TRBV4-3	.	TRBJ1-1	CASSHDRGTTEAFF	TGCGCCAGCAGCCATGACAGGGGTACCACTGAAGCTTTCTTT
.	TRBV27	.	TRBJ1-1	CASSFRRVGEAFF	TGTGCCAGCAGTTTCCGGAGGGTTGGTGAAGCTTTCTTT
.	TRBV19	many	TRBJ1-4	CASSIGGLRKLFF	TGTGCCAGTAGTATAGGAGGGTTGCGGAAACTGTTTTTT
TRBD1	TRBV30	.	TRBJ2-7	CAWSAGTGGYEQYF	TGTGCCTGGAGTGCGGGGACAGGGGGGTACGAGCAGTACTTC
TRBD2	TRBV5-1	.	TRBJ2-7	CASSFRTSGFYEQYF	TGCGCCAGCAGCTTCAGGACTAGCGGGTTCTACGAGCAGTACTTC
TRBD1	TRBV28	.	TRBJ2-1	CASSLWGQGEAEQFF	TGTGCCAGCAGTTTATGGGGACAGGGGGAGGCTGAGCAGTTCTTC
.	TRBV25-1	.	TRBJ1-1	CASRERYTEAFF	TGTGCCAGCCGGGAACGGTACACTGAAGCTTTCTTT
TRBD2	TRBV11-3	.	TRBJ2-1	CASSPGLAEYNEQFF	TGTGCCAGCAGCCCGGGACTAGCGGAGTACAATGAGCAGTTCTTC
TRBD2	TRBV6-5	.	TRBJ2-5	CASRQTSGRAETQYF	TGTGCCAGCAGGCAAACTAGCGGGAGGGCGGAGACCCAGTACTTC
.	TRBV6-2/TRBV6-3	.	TRBJ2-7	CASSHFTNSYEQYF	TGTGCCAGCAGTCACTTCACAAACTCCTACGAGCAGTACTTC